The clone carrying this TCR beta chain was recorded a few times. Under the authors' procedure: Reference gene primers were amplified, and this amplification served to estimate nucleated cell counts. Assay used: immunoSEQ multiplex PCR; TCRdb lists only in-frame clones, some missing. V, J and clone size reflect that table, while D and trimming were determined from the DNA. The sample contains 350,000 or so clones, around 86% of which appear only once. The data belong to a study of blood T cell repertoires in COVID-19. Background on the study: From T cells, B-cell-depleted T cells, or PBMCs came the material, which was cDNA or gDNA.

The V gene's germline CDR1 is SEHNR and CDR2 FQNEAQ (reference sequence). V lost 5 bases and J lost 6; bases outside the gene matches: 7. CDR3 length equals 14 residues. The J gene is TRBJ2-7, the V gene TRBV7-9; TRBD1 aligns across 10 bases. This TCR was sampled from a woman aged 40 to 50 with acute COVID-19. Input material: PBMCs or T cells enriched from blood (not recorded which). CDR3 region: CASSAGTGEFEQYF. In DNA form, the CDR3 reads TGTGCCAGCAGCGCTGGGACAGGGGAGTTCGAGCAGTACTTC. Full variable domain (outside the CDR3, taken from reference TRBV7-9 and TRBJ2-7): DTGVSQNPRHKITKRGQNVTFRCDPISEHNRLYWYRQTLGQGPEFLTYFQNEAQLEKSRLLSDRFSAERPKGSFSTLEIQRTEQGDSAMYLCASSAGTGEFEQYFGPGTRLTVT.